These 9 T cell receptor beta chains were sequenced from one sample in a study of T cell changes during pregnancy in multiple sclerosis. The repertoire was sequenced with immunoSEQ multiplex PCR; TCRdb's copy has only in-frame clones and lacks some. This sample yields tens of thousands of clones, of which around 91% are seen a single time; roughly 1.7% belongs to the top ten. Sequencing was performed on peripheral blood, taken after pregnancy. All receptors derive from a female donor in good health, enrolled as a control in a pregnancy study.

V usage is TRBV7-3 and J usage is TRBJ2-1, with 8 nucleotides matching TRBD2. Germline V gives CDR1 SGHTA, CDR2 FQGTGA. CDR3 size: 15 residues. Trimming took 2 bases from V and 4 from J; bases not matched to a gene: 4. CDR3 coding DNA: TGTGCCAGCAGCTTAGCGGGGGGACTATACAATGAGCAGTTCTTC. It codes for CASSLAGGLYNEQFF.

V gene TRBV6-5 combines with J gene TRBJ2-5, with 7 bases fitting TRBD2. Judging by the DNA end, TRBJ2-7 fits better; the J call may be wrong. Looked up from germline, CDR1 is MNHEY and CDR2 is SVGAGI. CDR3 length: 15 amino acids. The CDR3 DNA reads TGTGCCAGCAGTTACTCGATGCGGGGGATGAACGAGCAGTACTTC. Translating it yields CASSYSMRGMNEQYF.

The chain employs TRBV7-2 and TRBJ2-5; 7 bases are a match to TRBD2. Germline loops: CDR1 SGHTA, CDR2 FQGNSA. J gave up 4 bases and V 5 bases, and 7 bases lay outside the gene matches. The length of the CDR3 is 14 residues. DNA of the CDR3: TGTGCCAGCAGCCGAGTCGGGGGGTCAGAGACCCAGTACTTC. Translation gives CASSRVGGSETQYF. Full variable domain (missing parts from reference TRBV7-2 and TRBJ2-5): GAGVSQSPSNKVTEKGKDVELRCDPISGHTALYWYRQSLGQGLEFLIYFQGNSAPDKSGLPSDRFSAERTGGSVSTLTIQRTQQEDSAVYLCASSRVGGSETQYFGPGTRLLVL.

The chain carries TRBV29-1 and TRBJ1-6; tentatively, D is TRBD1 (5 bases). V was trimmed by 6 bases and J by 9 bases, leaving 15 bases between them. This CDR3 has 13 amino acids. Looked up from germline, CDR1 is SQVTM and CDR2 is ANQGSEA. CDR3 sequence reads: CSVSTDPSSPLHF. The CDR3 DNA reads as TGCAGCGTATCGACAGACCCTAGTTCACCCCTCCACTTT.

The CDR3 DNA follows: TGTGCCAGTAGTGAACGGCGTGGGGCGGGGGTTCCCGGGGAGCTGTTTTTT. This codes for CASSERRGAGVPGELFF. V is TRBV19 and J is TRBJ2-2; 7 bases line up with TRBD2. Looked up from germline, CDR1 is LNHDA and CDR2 is SQIVND (reference sequence). J was trimmed by 6 bases and V by 5 bases; bases with no gene match: 15. The CDR3 loop spans 17 amino acids.

V gene TRBV7-2 combines with J gene TRBJ2-1; D might be TRBD2 (6 bases). CDR1 and CDR2 from the germline V gene are SGHTA and FQGNSA. The CDR3 is made up of 15 amino acids. V lost 0 bases and J 7 bases, leaving 13 bases between the germline ends. For the CDR3, the DNA is TGTGCCAGCAGCTTAGCGCGGGACCAACATAATGAGCAGTTCTTC. This gives the protein CASSLARDQHNEQFF.

This chain joins TRBV7-9 and TRBJ2-1; the match to TRBD1 covers 9 bases. The CDR3 spans 15 residues. Trimming cost V 5 bases and J 2 bases; bases outside gene matches: 4. Germline loops: CDR1 SEHNR, CDR2 FQNEAQ (reference sequence). CDR3 nucleotide sequence: TGTGCCAGCAGCCCCCGGGACAGGGCCTACAATGAGCAGTTCTTC. Protein product: CASSPRDRAYNEQFF.

The rearrangement joins TRBV4-3 to TRBJ2-2; 10 positions agree with TRBD2. The CDR3 totals 16 residues. Germline values: CDR1 LGHNA, CDR2 YSLEER. J was trimmed by 7 bases and V by 0 bases; bases with no gene match: 5. CDR3 in DNA: TGCGCCAGCAGCCAAGAGGGGACTAGCGCGGGCGGGGAGCTGTTTTTT. Encoded protein: CASSQEGTSAGGELFF.

The chain joins TRBV6-1 to TRBJ1-1, with a tentative D call TRBD1 (6 bases). Germline CDR1 MNHNS, CDR2 SASEGT. This CDR3 spans 13 amino acids. V was shortened by 3 bases and J by 5 bases, with 10 bases between the two germline ends. CDR3: CASSDRGRTEAFF. The DNA of the CDR3 is TGTGCCAGCAGTGACAGGGGTCGGACTGAAGCTTTCTTT.